Listed below are T cell receptor beta chains from one sample, sequenced in a study of cytomegalovirus exposure and HLA in healthy donors. The assay was immunoSEQ multiplex PCR, and TCRdb's table has in-frame clones only and misses some. The table lists approximately 140,000 clones, about three quarters of them singletons, with under 1.5% in the top ten. Sequenced sample: PBMCs. These receptors all come from a male donor in good health and CMV-seropositive. CDR3s include the opening cysteine and the closing phenylalanine or tryptophan. The D gene is left open where the match is weak.

v_gene: TRBV9
j_gene: TRBJ2-7
d_gene: .
CDR3aa: CASSVGTVAYEQYF

v_gene: TRBV6-1
j_gene: TRBJ2-1
d_gene: .
CDR3aa: CASSLTGTYNEQFF

v_gene: TRBV29-1
j_gene: TRBJ1-3
d_gene: TRBD1
CDR3aa: CSARTGRRGGNTIYF

v_gene: TRBV30
j_gene: TRBJ2-3
d_gene: TRBD2
CDR3aa: CAWNLGLGADTQYF

v_gene: TRBV28
j_gene: TRBJ2-1
d_gene: .
CDR3aa: CASSLTQVYNEQFF

v_gene: TRBV11-2
j_gene: TRBJ1-3
d_gene: .
CDR3aa: CASSPDNGNTIYF

v_gene: TRBV5-1
j_gene: TRBJ2-3
d_gene: .
CDR3aa: CASSLQNRADTQYF

v_gene: TRBV5-4
j_gene: TRBJ2-1
d_gene: .
CDR3aa: CASSSGRLSSYNEQFF

v_gene: TRBV6-5
j_gene: TRBJ2-7
d_gene: .
CDR3aa: CASSYAGQRTYEQYF

v_gene: TRBV6-5
j_gene: TRBJ2-7
d_gene: .
CDR3aa: CASSIRAETYEQYF

v_gene: TRBV28
j_gene: TRBJ2-1
d_gene: TRBD2
CDR3aa: CASAANRGASGRFGVNEQFF

v_gene: TRBV4-3
j_gene: TRBJ2-2
d_gene: TRBD2
CDR3aa: CASSKKLAGLGDGELFF

v_gene: TRBV11-1
j_gene: TRBJ1-1
d_gene: TRBD1
CDR3aa: CASSPRGRYEAFF

v_gene: TRBV19
j_gene: TRBJ1-1
d_gene: .
CDR3aa: CASRDGTRGPLGTEAFF

v_gene: TRBV19
j_gene: TRBJ2-2
d_gene: TRBD2
CDR3aa: CARITSGSVYTGELFF

v_gene: TRBV2
j_gene: TRBJ2-5
d_gene: TRBD2
CDR3aa: CASSPQREARETQYF

v_gene: TRBV9
j_gene: TRBJ2-6
d_gene: .
CDR3aa: CASKGSDNSGANVLTF

v_gene: TRBV29-1
j_gene: TRBJ1-4
d_gene: .
CDR3aa: CSVEAATNEKLFF

v_gene: TRBV27
j_gene: TRBJ2-1
d_gene: .
CDR3aa: CASGRFEQFF

v_gene: TRBV14
j_gene: TRBJ1-1
d_gene: .
CDR3aa: CASSQAFTSYTEAFF

v_gene: TRBV9
j_gene: TRBJ2-1
d_gene: TRBD2
CDR3aa: CASSARGSGGGEQFF

v_gene: TRBV6-1
j_gene: TRBJ1-1
d_gene: .
CDR3aa: CASSRNTEAFF

v_gene: TRBV5-1
j_gene: TRBJ2-7
d_gene: .
CDR3aa: CASSLVAGAYEQYF

v_gene: TRBV19
j_gene: TRBJ2-1
d_gene: TRBD1
CDR3aa: CASSRDRESYNEQFF

v_gene: TRBV7-6
j_gene: TRBJ2-5
d_gene: .
CDR3aa: CASTPLGGETQYF

v_gene: TRBV18
j_gene: TRBJ1-1
d_gene: TRBD1
CDR3aa: CASSPGQGRDTEAFF